This T cell receptor (beta chain) was obtained from a study of cytotoxic CD8 clonotypes in ibrutinib-treated CLL. Study at large: Timing of response sample collection was a median roughly twelve months after treatment start, with a range of 6 to 36.

The CDR3 runs to 12 residues. V was pared by 2 bases and J by 10 bases, with 2 bases of the junction left unmatched. Germline lookup yields CDR1 SSHAT and CDR2 FNYEAQ (reference sequence). Sequencing used immunoSEQ multiplex PCR; TCRdb keeps in-frame clones, though not all of them. The sample comprises more than 300,000 clones, just under 80% of which are singletons, and 6.5% to 8.5% rests with the top ten. This receptor was obtained from a human donor with chronic lymphocytic leukemia. The starting material was PBMCs, obtained before ibrutinib treatment. The chain is built from TRBV7-7 and TRBJ2-1, with TRBD2 identical over 7 bases. CDR3 region: CASSLIGGEQFF. DNA of the CDR3: TGTGCCAGCAGCTTAATCGGGGGGGAGCAGTTCTTC.